The next 12 T cell receptor beta chains were all read from a single sample in a study of CD8+CD57+ T cells in acquired aplastic anemia. The study profiled TCR beta VDJ and CDR3 using genomic DNA as template. TCRdb re-called the reads through MiXCR, storing one row per CDR3 protein. Counted here are roughly 280,000 distinct CDR3 sequences, under 60% occurring once; the ten biggest clones make up 1% to 1.5%. Patients picked for sequencing had shown CD8+CD57+ cell expansion detected by flow cytometry. The source material was sorted CD4+, CD8+, or CD8+CD57+ T cells (not recorded which) from PBMCs. The receptor source for this set is a human donor with aplastic anemia.

This clonotype was observed a single time. The chain is built from TRBV19 and TRBJ1-6, with D unclear. Trimming cost V 3 bases and J 6 bases, with 12 bases left between them. The germline CDR1 and CDR2 sequences are LNHDA and SQIVND (reference sequence). This CDR3 region has 15 residues. This chain's CDR3 is CASSMWRGRNSPLHF. Written as DNA, the CDR3 is TGTGCCAGTAGTATGTGGCGAGGCCGTAATTCACCCCTCCACTTT.

This clonotype showed up many times. The V gene is TRBV6-2 or TRBV6-3, the J gene TRBJ2-7; 9 positions match TRBD1. This CDR3 region has 16 residues. V trimming: 0 bases; J trimming: 1 base; junction bases outside the gene matches: 4. The germline gives CDR1 MNHEY, CDR2 SVGEGT. The CDR3 DNA follows: TGTGCCAGCAGTTACTCGGGGACAGGGAATTCCTACGAGCAGTACTTC. The encoded protein is CASSYSGTGNSYEQYF.

CDR3: CASSIALGQTEAFF. The CDR3 nucleotides read TGTGCCAGTAGTATAGCCTTGGGACAGACTGAAGCTTTCTTT. V and J are TRBV19 and TRBJ1-1; 7 positions match TRBD1. The CDR3 has 14 residues. The J segment lost 5 bases and the V segment lost 1 base, leaving 4 bases of the junction unmatched. From germline, CDR1 is LNHDA and CDR2 SQIVND (reference sequence).

The gene calls are TRBV29-1 and TRBJ2-3, with 15 nucleotides matching TRBD2. This CDR3 has 15 amino acids. J was trimmed by 6 bases and V by 6 bases; bases with no gene match: 7. Germline lookup yields CDR1 SQVTM and CDR2 ANQGSEA. For the CDR3, the DNA is TGCAGCGTGGACGGACTAGCGGGAGGGCCGGATACGCAGTATTTT. Translating gives CSVDGLAGGPDTQYF.

This clonotype came up once. The V and J genes are TRBV7-3 and TRBJ1-2; 9 nucleotides match TRBD1. V gave up 3 bases and J gave up 7 bases; unmatched junction bases: 3. Germline-derived CDR1 and CDR2 are SGHTA and FQGTGA. This CDR3 has 13 amino acids. The CDR3 spells CASSFDRGSGYTF. CDR3 nucleotide sequence: TGTGCCAGCAGCTTCGACAGGGGGAGTGGCTACACCTTC. The whole variable domain, remainder taken from reference TRBV7-3 and TRBJ1-2, is GAGVSQTPSNKVTEKGKYVELRCDPISGHTALYWYRQSLGQGPEFLIYFQGTGAADDSGLPNDRFFAVRPEGSVSTLKIQRTERGDSAVYLCASSFDRGSGYTFGSGTRLTVV.

V is TRBV7-8 and J is TRBJ1-5; TRBD1 might be the D (6 bases). The ends were cut back, 5 bases at V and 6 bases at J, with 17 bases in the middle. This CDR3 is built from 15 residues. Germline CDR1 reads SGHVS; CDR2 reads FQNEAQ. The CDR3 sequence is CASSPEGGRGQPQHF. CDR3 nucleotide sequence: TGTGCCAGCAGCCCAGAAGGGGGGCGCGGTCAGCCCCAGCATTTT.

As concerns this clonotype: In this CDR3 the conserved last residue, phenylalanine or tryptophan, is missing, so a read error is likely. The gene calls are TRBV7-9 and TRBJ2-7, with a tentative D call TRBD2 (6 bases). The germline V gene encodes CDR1 SEHNR and CDR2 FQNEAQ (reference sequence). The CDR3 is 15 amino acids. CDR3 loop: CASSFRDCGRYDQYL. The CDR3 DNA sequence: TGTGCCAGCAGCTTTAGGGACTGTGGGAGGTACGATCAGTACCTC.

The rearrangement joins TRBV7-2 to TRBJ2-5; possibly TRBD2 for D (6 bases). Germline values: CDR1 SGHTA, CDR2 FQGNSA. The CDR3 runs 14 residues. V was shortened by 2 bases and J by 1 base, with 8 bases between the two germline ends. The CDR3, as DNA: TGTGCCAGCAGCTTACGGGGACTCCAAGAGACCCAGTACTTC. As protein: CASSLRGLQETQYF.

The rearrangement uses TRBV20-1 and TRBJ1-4; the D is unclear. V dropped 1 base and J dropped 4 bases, with 13 bases sitting between them. Germline CDR1 reads DFQATT; CDR2 reads SNEGSKA (reference sequence). The CDR3 loop spans 15 amino acids. The CDR3 coding sequence is TGCAGTGCTAGAGCTGCGACTGGGGATAATGAAAAACTGTTTTTT. This encodes CSARAATGDNEKLFF.

This clonotype has ten or more counts. V gene TRBV3-1 combines with J gene TRBJ2-7; TRBD1 agrees at 9 bases. This CDR3 contains 15 residues. Germline assignment: CDR1 LGHDT and CDR2 YNNKEL (reference sequence). Losses at the gene ends were 1 base for V and 4 bases for J; bases not matched to a gene: 5. This chain's CDR3 is CASSQAGQGVYEQYF. The DNA of the CDR3 is TGTGCCAGCAGCCAAGCGGGACAGGGAGTATACGAGCAGTACTTC.

This clonotype was seen only a few times. The genes are TRBV7-3 and TRBJ2-1; 9 bases are shared with TRBD2. CDR1 is SGHTA, CDR2 FQGTGA, per germline. The CDR3 contains 14 residues. V shed 6 bases, J shed 8 bases, and the junction held 8 bases outside the gene matches. CDR3 sequence: CASRETSGGDEQFF. In DNA, the CDR3 is TGTGCCAGCAGGGAGACTAGCGGTGGCGATGAGCAGTTCTTC.

The chain links TRBV19 to TRBJ2-2; D is ambiguous. The CDR3 is 15 residues long. Between the trimmed V and J ends, which lost 8 bases and 5 bases, there was a span of 18 bases. Germline loops: CDR1 LNHDA, CDR2 SQIVND (reference sequence). This CDR3 is CASHLGLLGTGELFF. The DNA for the CDR3 is TGTGCCAGTCACCTAGGGTTGTTAGGAACCGGGGAGCTGTTTTTT.